The present entry profiles one T cell receptor beta chain with its context. The target of this receptor is not known. No quality values exist for individual bases; no much larger clone is one base distant. Sequencing was carried out with an Illumina HiSeq 2500. To make first-strand cDNA, Superscript III was used along with a set of TRAV- and TRBV-specific primers so that both the TCRalpha and TCRbeta chains were covered. TCRs were amplified with Phusion for about 21 PCR cycles, with a constant-region primer paired with the adapter attached to the V primers. The isolated mRNA was amplified using the MessageAmp II aRNA Amplification Kit, with in vitro transcription performed for around 16 hours at 37 degrees C. The Dynabeads mRNA DIRECT Purification Kit was used to isolate the mRNA for TCR sequencing. Indexed Illumina adapters were added in a second Phusion PCR of 25 to 30 cycles, after which AMPure XP beads were used to purify the products. The original pipeline was this. Custom Perl scripts were used to pool TCR sequences that encoded the same protein, to remove out-of-frame sequences, and to calculate the abundance of each clonotype. Any TCR sequence supported by only a single read was excluded from analysis. Repertoire metrics included Shannon entropy, Gini index, clonality, richness, and frequency of TCRs shared between repertoires. TCRdb trimmed the raw reads at Q25, called clones with MiXCR and kept productive beta chains. Identical CDR3 protein sequences are pooled into one entry, listed with their most common genes and DNA. None of the V and J calls come from the authors' own analysis; TCRdb made them. The sample table shows 65,000 to 95,000 distinct CDR3 sequences, and 17% are seen once. Of the sample, less than 1.5% is held by the ten largest clones.

The source of the sample is a study of low-dose radiotherapy and immunotherapy resistance in tumors (dated by TCRdb to the early 2020s). Context from the whole study: Patients in Cohort 1 were given 0.5 Gy per fraction every 2 weeks, and the prescribed total PTV dose was 6.5 Gy. Cyclophosphamide 200 mg/m2 was administered intravenously every two weeks, one day before each radiation and immunotherapy administration. The translational analysis covered eight patients: three from the first dose cohort and the first five from the second dose cohort. Nivolumab was administered intravenously as a 240 mg flat dose every two weeks, and ipilimumab was administered intravenously at 1 mg/kg every six weeks. For Cohort 2, the dose was 1 Gy per fraction given every two weeks, adding up to 13 Gy in total across 26 weeks. Aspirin 300 mg was taken orally once daily by patients for four cycles, starting on cycle 1 day 1. Trial participants were not randomized into treatment groups.

In the paper's terms, the time point label means: after trial treatment. The label giving this sample's treatment or condition can be read as: LDRT plus nivolumab, ipilimumab, low-dose cyclophosphamide and aspirin (RACIN trial). The donors took part in RACIN, a single-arm, phase I, dose-escalation trial that combined nivolumab, ipilimumab, aspirin, low-dose cyclophosphamide and low-dose radiotherapy. Patients were eligible if they had advanced solid tumors that were TIL-negative. V is shortened by 1 base, J by 2 bases, and the region joining them spans 19 bases. As encoded in the germline V gene, CDR1 is SGHTA while CDR2 is FQGNSA. The cysteine opens and the phenylalanine closes a CDR3 of 18 amino acids. Just the 54-base CDR3 DNA is kept, in frame starting at base 1.

This TCR was recovered from a male donor with prostate cancer. This receptor chain uses TRBV7-2 and TRBJ2-3; the D gene could be TRBD1 or TRBD2, each one agreeing over 6 bases. Specimen: PBMCs, collected after low-dose radiotherapy plus immunotherapy. The DNA sequence reads TGTGCCAGCAGCTTAGGGGGGGCCGGGCGGGCGATCACAGATACGCAGTATTTT. This is translated as CASSLGGAGRAITDTQYF.